This is a list of T cell receptor beta chains from one sample in a study of cytomegalovirus exposure and HLA in healthy donors. Here immunoSEQ multiplex PCR was the method, and the copy in TCRdb shows in-frame clones only, minus some. The data show some 170,000 clones, with around 92% seen just once and 4% to 5% held by the top ten. The sample comprised PBMCs. Receptors originate from a man younger than 35 in good health and CMV-seropositive. Each CDR3 is given with its conserved first and last residue. D genes are given only for firm matches. Size values are once, few and many counts, or a class for expanded clones, and some rows have none.

abundance: .; j_gene: TRBJ1-5; d_gene: .; v_gene: TRBV10-3; CDR3nt: TGTGCCATCAGTGAACGGATTAGAGGTCCTAATCAGCCCCAGCATTTT; CDR3aa: CAISERIRGPNQPQHF
abundance: .; j_gene: TRBJ1-2; d_gene: TRBD1; v_gene: TRBV25-1; CDR3nt: TGTGCCAGCAGTGAATTTGGGACAGGGCCTTATGGCTACACCTTC; CDR3aa: CASSEFGTGPYGYTF
abundance: few; j_gene: TRBJ2-2; d_gene: .; v_gene: TRBV7-3; CDR3nt: TGTGCCAGCAACCGGACAACAGTCAACACCGGGGAGCTGTTTTTT; CDR3aa: CASNRTTVNTGELFF
abundance: .; j_gene: TRBJ2-7; d_gene: TRBD2; v_gene: TRBV11-3; CDR3nt: TGTGCCAGCAGCTTAACTAGCGGAGCCTACGAGCAGTACTTC; CDR3aa: CASSLTSGAYEQYF
abundance: few; j_gene: TRBJ1-2; d_gene: .; v_gene: TRBV20-1; CDR3nt: TGCAGTGCTACAGGGGACTATGGCTACACCTTC; CDR3aa: CSATGDYGYTF
abundance: .; j_gene: TRBJ2-1; d_gene: TRBD2; v_gene: TRBV13; CDR3nt: TGTGCCAGCAGCTTAGGTTCCCGACTAGCGGGAGCGGACTACAATGAGCAGTTCTTC; CDR3aa: CASSLGSRLAGADYNEQFF
abundance: .; j_gene: TRBJ2-1; d_gene: TRBD2; v_gene: TRBV5-4; CDR3nt: TGTGCCAGCAGCTTGCCGACTAGCGGTTACAATGAGCAGTTCTTC; CDR3aa: CASSLPTSGYNEQFF
abundance: once; j_gene: TRBJ2-7; d_gene: TRBD1; v_gene: TRBV27; CDR3nt: TGTGCCAGCGCCCGGGACAGAACCTACGAGCAGTACTTC; CDR3aa: CASARDRTYEQYF
abundance: .; j_gene: TRBJ2-7; d_gene: TRBD2; v_gene: TRBV11-3; CDR3nt: TGTGCCAGCAGCTTAGGTGCGGGGGGCGAGCAGTACTTC; CDR3aa: CASSLGAGGEQYF
abundance: .; j_gene: TRBJ2-1; d_gene: TRBD2; v_gene: TRBV9; CDR3nt: TGTGCCAGCAGATCCGGGACTAGCGGGAGTAGCGAGCAGTTCTTC; CDR3aa: CASRSGTSGSSEQFF
abundance: once; j_gene: TRBJ2-2; d_gene: .; v_gene: TRBV5-1; CDR3nt: TGCGCCAGCAGCTTGGTATTGAGTGGCGGGGAGCTGTTTTTT; CDR3aa: CASSLVLSGGELFF
abundance: .; j_gene: TRBJ2-7; d_gene: TRBD1; v_gene: TRBV30; CDR3nt: TGTGCCTGGACCATCACAGGGGATGCGCAGTACTTC; CDR3aa: CAWTITGDAQYF
abundance: .; j_gene: TRBJ1-1; d_gene: .; v_gene: TRBV13; CDR3nt: TGTGCCAGCAGCCGGGACACCCTCAACACTGAAGCTTTCTTT; CDR3aa: CASSRDTLNTEAFF
abundance: .; j_gene: TRBJ2-7; d_gene: TRBD1; v_gene: TRBV11-1; CDR3nt: TGTGCCAGCAGCTTTGACAGGGGAGAAGGCTACGAGCAGTACTTC; CDR3aa: CASSFDRGEGYEQYF
abundance: .; j_gene: TRBJ2-5; d_gene: TRBD2; v_gene: TRBV25-1; CDR3nt: TGTGCCAGCAGTGTCTCGGGACTAGCGGGGGCGACCCAGTACTTC; CDR3aa: CASSVSGLAGATQYF
abundance: .; j_gene: TRBJ2-5; d_gene: TRBD2; v_gene: TRBV7-9; CDR3nt: TGTGCCAGCAGCTTACGTCTAGCGGGAGGGCCGGAGACCCAGTACTTC; CDR3aa: CASSLRLAGGPETQYF
abundance: .; j_gene: TRBJ2-3; d_gene: .; v_gene: TRBV6-5; CDR3nt: TGTGCCAGCAGACCGGGAGGGGGCCTCACAGATACGCAGTATTTT; CDR3aa: CASRPGGGLTDTQYF
abundance: .; j_gene: TRBJ2-7; d_gene: TRBD1; v_gene: TRBV6-5; CDR3nt: TGTGCCAGCAGCGACAGGGGGAGCTCCTACGAGCAGTACTTC; CDR3aa: CASSDRGSSYEQYF
abundance: .; j_gene: TRBJ1-2; d_gene: .; v_gene: TRBV19; CDR3nt: TGTGCCAGTAGTAGGACTACTAACTATGGCTACACCTTC; CDR3aa: CASSRTTNYGYTF
abundance: .; j_gene: TRBJ2-1; d_gene: TRBD1; v_gene: TRBV7-9; CDR3nt: TGTGCCAGCAGCTTCGGGACAGACCCTAGTGGGCAGTTCTTC; CDR3aa: CASSFGTDPSGQFF
abundance: .; j_gene: TRBJ2-3; d_gene: .; v_gene: TRBV10-1; CDR3nt: TGCGCCAGCAGTGAGTTTACTTTTTCCGTCACAGATACGCAGTATTTT; CDR3aa: CASSEFTFSVTDTQYF
abundance: .; j_gene: TRBJ2-3; d_gene: .; v_gene: TRBV2; CDR3nt: TGTGCCAGCAGGGAACAGGGAGGCGGGGGAGATACGCAGTATTTT; CDR3aa: CASREQGGGGDTQYF
abundance: .; j_gene: TRBJ2-1; d_gene: .; v_gene: TRBV11-2; CDR3nt: TGTGCCAGCAGACCAATCCCCCGGGAGCGGTGGAATGAGCAGTTCTTC; CDR3aa: CASRPIPRERWNEQFF
abundance: .; j_gene: TRBJ2-5; d_gene: TRBD2; v_gene: TRBV5-1; CDR3nt: TGCGCCAGCAAGGTTCCGCGGGGGGAGACCCAGTACTTC; CDR3aa: CASKVPRGETQYF
abundance: .; j_gene: TRBJ2-1; d_gene: TRBD2; v_gene: TRBV5-5; CDR3nt: TGTGCCAGCAGCACCTACCCCGGGACTAGCGGGAGAGATGAGCAGTTCTTC; CDR3aa: CASSTYPGTSGRDEQFF
abundance: .; j_gene: TRBJ2-3; d_gene: TRBD2; v_gene: TRBV9; CDR3nt: TGTGCCAGCAGCGCCTTAGGCCTAGCGGGGACAGATACGCAGTATTTT; CDR3aa: CASSALGLAGTDTQYF
abundance: once; j_gene: TRBJ2-7; d_gene: TRBD2; v_gene: TRBV28; CDR3nt: TGTGCCAGCAGCCCGGGACTAGCGGGAACCTACGAGCAGTACTTC; CDR3aa: CASSPGLAGTYEQYF
abundance: .; j_gene: TRBJ2-7; d_gene: TRBD1; v_gene: TRBV7-3; CDR3nt: TGTGCCAGCAGCTTAATGGGAACAGGGGGCTACGAGCAGTACTTC; CDR3aa: CASSLMGTGGYEQYF
abundance: .; j_gene: TRBJ2-1; d_gene: TRBD2; v_gene: TRBV5-4; CDR3nt: TGTGCCAGCAGCCGCGGGGGGAAACAGTTCTTC; CDR3aa: CASSRGGKQFF
abundance: .; j_gene: TRBJ2-5; d_gene: TRBD2; v_gene: TRBV5-1; CDR3nt: TGCGCCAGCAGCCAGGGACTAGCGGGAGGGGAGACCCAGTACTTC; CDR3aa: CASSQGLAGGETQYF
abundance: .; j_gene: TRBJ2-6; d_gene: .; v_gene: TRBV11-2; CDR3nt: TGTGCCAGCAGCTTATATACGGCTGGGGCCAACGTCCTGACTTTC; CDR3aa: CASSLYTAGANVLTF
abundance: .; j_gene: TRBJ2-3; d_gene: TRBD2; v_gene: TRBV7-9; CDR3nt: TGTGCCAGCAGCCTCCTCGCCCTGACTAGCGGGAGAGGCACAGATACGCAGTATTTT; CDR3aa: CASSLLALTSGRGTDTQYF
abundance: .; j_gene: TRBJ1-5; d_gene: .; v_gene: TRBV5-1; CDR3nt: TGCGCCAGCAGCTTGGCCATGGAGGATCCGGCTGGAGCGAGTCAGCCCCAGCATTTT; CDR3aa: CASSLAMEDPAGASQPQHF
abundance: .; j_gene: TRBJ1-2; d_gene: .; v_gene: TRBV11-3; CDR3nt: TGTGCCAGCAGCTTAAGGGGTTTCTATGGCTACACCTTC; CDR3aa: CASSLRGFYGYTF
abundance: .; j_gene: TRBJ2-1; d_gene: .; v_gene: TRBV7-9; CDR3nt: TGTGCCAGCAGCTTAGAAACGGCAAGGACAGTGGATTTCTTC; CDR3aa: CASSLETARTVDFF
abundance: .; j_gene: TRBJ2-3; d_gene: TRBD2; v_gene: TRBV9; CDR3nt: TGTGCCAGCAGCTCCTGGACTAGAGACACAGATACGCAGTATTTT; CDR3aa: CASSSWTRDTDTQYF
abundance: .; j_gene: TRBJ1-1; d_gene: TRBD1; v_gene: TRBV5-1; CDR3nt: TGCGCCAGCAGCTTAGGACAGGGGAAGACTGAAGCTTTCTTT; CDR3aa: CASSLGQGKTEAFF
abundance: .; j_gene: TRBJ1-1; d_gene: .; v_gene: TRBV11-2; CDR3nt: TGTGCCAGCAGCTTAGAAACAGGCGGAGCTTTCTTT; CDR3aa: CASSLETGGAFF
abundance: .; j_gene: TRBJ1-3; d_gene: .; v_gene: TRBV6-5; CDR3nt: TGTGCCAGCAGGAGTGTCTCTGGAAACACCATATATTTT; CDR3aa: CASRSVSGNTIYF
abundance: .; j_gene: TRBJ2-3; d_gene: TRBD2; v_gene: TRBV27; CDR3nt: TGTGCCAGCAGTTTACGGCCTAGCGGAGTCTACACAGATACGCAGTATTTT; CDR3aa: CASSLRPSGVYTDTQYF
abundance: .; j_gene: TRBJ2-3; d_gene: .; v_gene: TRBV7-9; CDR3nt: TGTGCCAGCAGCTTAGTTTCAGGCATCCAAGATACGCAGTATTTT; CDR3aa: CASSLVSGIQDTQYF
abundance: once; j_gene: TRBJ2-1; d_gene: .; v_gene: TRBV7-9; CDR3nt: TGTGCCAGCAGCCAAGGGGTGTATTCCTCCTACAATGAGCAGTTCTTC; CDR3aa: CASSQGVYSSYNEQFF
abundance: .; j_gene: TRBJ1-1; d_gene: .; v_gene: TRBV6-1; CDR3nt: TGTGCCAGCAGGGAACAGTTCGGAGCCACTGAAGCTTTCTTT; CDR3aa: CASREQFGATEAFF